What follows are 24 T cell receptor beta chains derived from one specimen sequenced in a study of shared clonotypes between healthy human individuals. Sequencing used immunoSEQ multiplex PCR; TCRdb keeps in-frame clones, though not all of them. The table has roughly 1 million clones, approximately 80% seen once. Sequencing was performed on memory CD4+ T cells from PBMCs. As to subset: CD45RA-negative fraction. Every receptor here comes from a man between 18 and 35 years old in good health. Some clones in this sample may be carry-over from other donors' samples.

This chain joins TRBV7-3 and TRBJ2-5; 7 bases match TRBD2. The CDR3 covers 14 residues. The ends lost 5 bases at V and 5 bases at J; junction bases unmatched: 8. Germline loops: CDR1 SGHTA, CDR2 FQGTGA. CDR3 in amino acids: CASSPGLERETQYF. In DNA form, the CDR3 reads TGTGCCAGCAGCCCCGGACTAGAACGCGAGACCCAGTACTTC.

The J gene is TRBJ2-1, the V gene TRBV5-6, with TRBD2 matching 9 bases. There are 16 residues in the CDR3. Germline V gene data show CDR1 as SGHDT and CDR2 as YYEEEE. V shed 3 bases and J 2 bases; nucleotides not matched to a gene: 6. CDR3 nucleotides: TGTGCCAGCAGCTCGCCGACTAGCGGCCCCTACAATGAGCAGTTCTTC. This sequence encodes CASSSPTSGPYNEQFF.

V usage is TRBV6-5 and J usage is TRBJ1-1; D unclear. CDR1 and CDR2 from the germline V gene are MNHEY and SVGAGI. The CDR3 is 15 amino acids. Trimming pared 3 bases from V and 0 bases from J, leaving 11 bases between. Here the CDR3 DNA reads TGTGCCAGCAGTTATAACGCCGGGATGAACACTGAAGCTTTCTTT. Its translation: CASSYNAGMNTEAFF.

The chain has TRBV18 and TRBJ2-1, with 9 bases matching TRBD2. The germline CDR1 and CDR2 sequences are KGHSH and LQKENI. V gave up 3 bases and J gave up 7 bases; unmatched junction bases: 4. This CDR3 spans 14 amino acids. CDR3 region: CASSPSGRSNEQFF. CDR3 sequence (DNA): TGTGCCAGCTCACCTAGCGGGAGATCGAATGAGCAGTTCTTC.

The rearrangement links TRBV5-1 to TRBJ2-1, with D tentatively TRBD1 (5 bases). This CDR3 is built from 15 residues. Germline CDR1 SGHRS, CDR2 YFSETQ. The germline V and J ends were trimmed by 5 bases and 1 base, with 13 bases remaining between them. The DNA of the CDR3 is TGCGCCAGCAGTATTGGACATTTATCCTACAATGAGCAGTTCTTC. As protein: CASSIGHLSYNEQFF.

The genes are TRBV6-1 and TRBJ2-3; 11 bases align to TRBD1. Germline CDR1 and CDR2: MNHNS and SASEGT. The CDR3 runs 16 residues. Trimming took 3 bases from V and 1 from J; bases not matched to a gene: 3. CDR3 sequence: CASSDWGQGGTDTQYF. In DNA form, the CDR3 reads TGTGCCAGCAGTGATTGGGGACAGGGGGGCACAGATACGCAGTATTTT.

As regards this clone: The sample has other DNA sequences that encode this CDR3 too. This chain's CDR3 is CASGLGGNTEAFF. DNA for the CDR3: TGTGCTAGTGGTTTGGGGGGGAACACTGAAGCTTTCTTT. The chain is built from TRBV12-5 and TRBJ1-1, with D unresolved. The V gene lost 1 base and the J gene lost 1 base, with 4 bases spanning the gap. Germline V gene lookup returns CDR1 LGHNT and CDR2 FRNRAP. This CDR3 region has 13 residues.

This chain joins TRBV28 and TRBJ2-2; 8 bases are shared with TRBD2. Trimming cost V 6 bases and J 2 bases; bases outside gene matches: 11. Germline V gene lookup returns CDR1 MDHEN and CDR2 SYDVKM. This CDR3 is 17 amino acids long. The chain's CDR3 is CASRPREGRNNTGELFF. DNA for the CDR3: TGTGCCAGCAGACCTCGGGAGGGCAGGAATAACACCGGGGAGCTGTTTTTT.

The genes are TRBV7-2 and TRBJ1-2; D gene unclear. The CDR3 loop spans 13 amino acids. V was cut by 5 bases and J by 6 bases, with 13 bases left in between. Germline-derived CDR1 and CDR2 are SGHTA and FQGNSA. The CDR3 sequence: CASSPVMGDGYTF. The CDR3 DNA reads as TGTGCCAGCAGCCCAGTCATGGGCGATGGCTACACCTTC.

This rearrangement joins TRBV6-1 to TRBJ1-2; the D gene is possibly TRBD1 (5 bases). Between the trimmed V and J ends, which lost 7 bases and 4 bases, there was a span of 16 bases. This CDR3 region has 14 residues. CDR1 is MNHNS and CDR2 is SASEGT in the germline V gene. Here the CDR3 reads CASTLGTGVYGYTF. CDR3 nucleotides: TGTGCCAGCACCCTCGGGACCGGCGTCTATGGCTACACCTTC.

V is TRBV18 and J is TRBJ2-2; D not certain. V was trimmed by 8 bases and J by 1 base, leaving 11 bases between them. Germline lookup yields CDR1 KGHSH and CDR2 LQKENI. This CDR3 comprises 14 residues. This CDR3 reads CASMPVRNTGELFF. The CDR3 coding sequence is TGTGCCAGCATGCCCGTTCGGAACACCGGGGAGCTGTTTTTT.

The chain employs TRBV10-3 and TRBJ1-5; 7 bases line up with TRBD1. Trimming at V came to 6 bases and at J to 3 bases, leaving 5 bases not matched to a gene. The germline CDR1 and CDR2 sequences are ENHRY and SYGVKD. CDR3 length: 14 amino acids. The chain's CDR3 is CAISNRGNNQPQHF. The CDR3 DNA sequence: TGTGCCATCAGCAACAGGGGAAACAATCAGCCCCAGCATTTT.

There are many counts of this clone. This chain connects TRBV2 to TRBJ1-3; D unresolved. Germline V lookup: CDR1 SNHLY, CDR2 FYNNEI. CDR3 size: 11 residues. Trimming took off 8 bases at V and 4 bases at J, with 6 bases between the two ends. CDR3 in DNA: TGTGCCAGCGGTTTGGGAAACACCATATATTTT. As protein: CASGLGNTIYF.

This clone was seen a few times. V and J are TRBV5-1 and TRBJ1-1; TRBD1 might be the D (5 bases). CDR3 length equals 13 residues. Germline V gives CDR1 SGHRS, CDR2 YFSETQ. Deletions cut 8 bases from V and 5 bases from J, with 16 bases between. The CDR3 region is CASALDRGTEAFF. DNA of the CDR3: TGCGCCAGTGCCCTAGATAGGGGAACTGAAGCTTTCTTT.

This clone showed up just once. The V gene is TRBV27, the J gene TRBJ1-4; no definite D call. The length of the CDR3 is 18 residues. Trimming pared 2 bases from V and 7 bases from J, leaving 23 bases between. Germline values: CDR1 MNHEY, CDR2 SMNVEV (reference sequence). The CDR3 region has the DNA TGTGCCAGCAGTTTAAAGGGTCGCGGACCCCGGGTTACTGAAAAACTGTTTTTT. Amino acid sequence: CASSLKGRGPRVTEKLFF.

The rearrangement joins TRBV27 to TRBJ1-1, with D hard to call. This CDR3 contains 13 residues. Germline V gene lookup returns CDR1 MNHEY and CDR2 SMNVEV (reference sequence). Trimming shortened V by 2 bases and J by 9 bases, and 13 bases separated the two germline ends. CDR3 coding DNA: TGTGCCAGCAGTTTAATCAATGGGTCAAAAGCTTTCTTT. Translation: CASSLINGSKAFF.

The V and J genes are TRBV30 and TRBJ1-2, with a weak D call TRBD1 (5 bases). This CDR3 region has 13 residues. Germline V gene data show CDR1 as GTSNPN and CDR2 as SVGIG (reference sequence). V lost 4 bases and J lost 2, with 11 bases in between. The CDR3 DNA follows: TGTGCCTGGACGCAAGGGGAAAACTATGGCTACACCTTC. Its protein product is CAWTQGENYGYTF.

This chain joins TRBV11-3 and TRBJ2-7; TRBD1 matches 9 bases. The trim removed 5 bases at V and 2 bases at J, leaving 7 bases unmatched. Germline V gene lookup returns CDR1 SGHNT and CDR2 YENEEA. The CDR3 consists of 15 residues. The CDR3 DNA reads TGTGCCAGCAGCCTCCGACAGGGGGGGGCCTACGAGCAGTACTTC. This gives the protein CASSLRQGGAYEQYF.

The V gene is TRBV27, the J gene TRBJ1-1; 7 bases are a match to TRBD1. This CDR3 comprises 13 residues. CDR1 is MNHEY, CDR2 SMNVEV, per germline (reference sequence). Losses at the gene ends were 5 bases for V and 9 bases for J; bases not matched to a gene: 9. The DNA of the CDR3 is TGTGCCAGCAGTCGACATGGGACAGCGAAAGCTTTCTTT. Amino acids: CASSRHGTAKAFF.

This clone was recorded only once. This chain links TRBV4-2 with TRBJ2-1, with D unresolved. The CDR3 consists of 15 residues. Germline CDR1 LGHNA, CDR2 YNFKEQ. Trimming cost V 2 bases and J 0 bases, with 8 bases left between them. The CDR3 is CASSQNQLSYNEQFF. Here the CDR3 DNA reads TGTGCCAGCAGCCAAAACCAGCTCTCCTACAATGAGCAGTTCTTC.

In the case of this clone: Different DNA sequences within this sample yield the same CDR3. This chain connects TRBV18 to TRBJ2-7; 10 nucleotides line up with TRBD2. The germline CDR1 and CDR2 sequences are KGHSH and LQKENI. CDR3 length: 15 amino acids. V lost 3 bases and J lost 2; bases outside the gene matches: 4. The CDR3 coding sequence is TGTGCCAGCTCACCTTTAGCGGGAGGCCCCTACGAGCAGTACTTC. Its translation: CASSPLAGGPYEQYF. The entire variable domain, with the rest obtained from reference TRBV18 and TRBJ2-7, is as follows: NAGVMQNPRHLVRRRGQEARLRCSPMKGHSHVYWYRQLPEEGLKFMVYLQKENIIDESGMPKERFSAEFPKEGPSILRIQQVVRGDSAAYFCASSPLAGGPYEQYFGPGTRLTVT.

This clone was seen a single time. The rearrangement joins TRBV28 to TRBJ2-4, with TRBD1 matching over 11 bases. CDR3 length: 17 residues. V dropped 7 bases and J dropped 1; count of bases not matched to a gene: 9. Germline V gives CDR1 MDHEN, CDR2 SYDVKM. This CDR3 is CASTPLGQGEAKNIQYF. CDR3 DNA: TGTGCCAGCACTCCCCTGGGACAGGGGGAGGCCAAAAACATTCAGTACTTC.

The V gene is TRBV14, the J gene TRBJ2-2, with TRBD1 matching 7 bases. The germline V gene encodes CDR1 SGHDN and CDR2 FVKESK. This CDR3 spans 14 amino acids. With V trimmed by 4 bases and J by 2 bases, 1 base remained unmatched. This CDR3 is CASSLGGNTGELFF. In DNA, the CDR3 is TGTGCCAGCAGCCTAGGGGGCAACACCGGGGAGCTGTTTTTT.

As to this clone: A far more abundant clone sits one base away, making this likely a read error. In the same sample, other DNA sequences code for this CDR3. The gene calls are TRBV9 and TRBJ2-3; D unresolved. This CDR3 spans 14 amino acids. CDR1 and CDR2 (germline): SGDLS, YYNGEE. V gave up 0 bases and J gave up 0 bases, with 5 bases separating them. The CDR3 nucleotides are TGTGCCAGCAGCGTAGTCCCCAGCACAGATACGCAGTATTTT. This sequence encodes CASSVVPSTDTQYF.